This passage covers 8 T cell receptor beta chains from one sample sequenced in a study of T cells in localized non-small cell lung cancer (dated by TCRdb to 2020 to 2021). The library relied on the immunoSEQ multiplex PCR assay. Here the immuneACCESS table is served through TCRdb, limited to in-frame sequences with V and J called. Missing clones are a known gap in these copies; in checked studies unresolved V genes cover under half, and the rest lacks a known reason. This sample has roughly 61,000 clones in its table, and more than 80% of those were observed once. The top ten clonotypes cover around 4.3% of the sample. The sample here was PBMCs, taken before any cancer treatment. The receptors come from a man aged 35 to 69 with stage II lung adenocarcinoma.

This clone was seen just once. A much larger clone lies one base from this, so it may be a read error. The gene calls are TRBV5-1 and TRBJ2-7; TRBD1 matches at 7 bases. V trimming: 4 bases; J trimming: 2 bases; junction bases outside the gene matches: 3. This CDR3 is built from 13 residues. CDR1 and CDR2 from the germline V gene are SGHRS and YFSETQ. The CDR3 nucleotides read TGCGCCAGCAGCGCCGGGACAGCCTACGAGCAGTACTTC. Protein sequence: CASSAGTAYEQYF.

This chain connects TRBV30 to TRBJ2-7; 8 positions match TRBD2. Germline assignment: CDR1 GTSNPN and CDR2 SVGIG (reference sequence). The CDR3 loop spans 12 amino acids. With V trimmed by 4 bases and J by 1 base, 0 bases remained unmatched. CDR3 coding DNA: TGTGCCTGGACTAGCGGGTCCTACGAGCAGTACTTC. It translates to CAWTSGSYEQYF.

The chain has TRBV11-1 and TRBJ2-1; unclear D gene. The CDR3 consists of 16 residues. V was shortened by 1 base and J by 0 bases, with 10 bases between the two germline ends. Germline loops: CDR1 SGHAT, CDR2 FQDESV (reference sequence). The CDR3 coding sequence is TGTGCCAGCAGCTTAGAAAGGGCTAGCTCCTACAATGAGCAGTTCTTC. Protein product: CASSLERASSYNEQFF. The full variable domain, in which reference TRBV11-1 and TRBJ2-1 provide the parts outside the CDR3, is EAEVAQSPRYKITEKSQAVAFWCDPISGHATLYWYRQILGQGPELLVQFQDESVVDDSQLPKDRFSAERLKGVDSTLKIQPAELGDSAMYLCASSLERASSYNEQFFGPGTRLTVL.

This chain connects TRBV28 to TRBJ2-5; 8 nucleotides agree with TRBD1. V lost 6 bases, J lost 5 bases, and 8 bases stayed unmatched. The CDR3 sequence is 14 residues long. Germline V lookup: CDR1 MDHEN, CDR2 SYDVKM. The CDR3 here is CASRPGGAGETQYF. The CDR3 DNA reads TGTGCCAGCAGACCAGGGGGCGCGGGGGAGACCCAGTACTTC.

The chain carries TRBV19 and TRBJ1-5; unclear D gene. The CDR3 extends over 13 amino acids. The V end was cut by 4 bases, the J end by 4 bases, with 8 bases between. Germline CDR1 and CDR2: LNHDA and SQIVND (reference sequence). The CDR3 spells CASSKTINQPQHF. The CDR3 DNA is TGTGCCAGTAGTAAAACGATTAATCAGCCCCAGCATTTT.

This clone has more than one count but fewer than ten. The chain uses TRBV5-1 and TRBJ1-1, with D possibly matching TRBD1 (6 bases). Germline V gene lookup returns CDR1 SGHRS and CDR2 YFSETQ. This CDR3 is 14 amino acids long. V lost 3 bases, J lost 8 bases, and 17 bases lay in between. The CDR3 spells CASSSIVQQGEAFF. The CDR3 coding sequence is TGCGCCAGCAGCTCCATTGTACAACAGGGAGAAGCTTTCTTT.

This chain joins TRBV7-2 and TRBJ2-3, with D maybe TRBD2 (7 bases). This CDR3 region has 15 residues. The germline V gene has CDR1 SGHTA and CDR2 FQGNSA. Trimming cost V 5 bases and J 7 bases, with 19 bases left between them. The chain's CDR3 is CASSPLGASGYTQYF. The CDR3 region has the DNA TGTGCCAGCAGCCCCTTGGGGGCTAGCGGCTATACGCAGTATTTT.

V usage is TRBV5-1 and J usage is TRBJ2-5; tentative D call: TRBD1 (6 bases). Germline-derived CDR1 and CDR2 are SGHRS and YFSETQ. V gave up 2 bases and J gave up 1 base, with 9 bases separating them. The CDR3 covers 14 residues. Here the CDR3 DNA reads TGCGCCAGCAGCTTACAGGGTTTCCAAGAGACCCAGTACTTC. Translated, it gives CASSLQGFQETQYF. The full variable domain, completed using reference TRBV5-1 and TRBJ2-5, is KAGVTQTPRYLIKTRGQQVTLSCSPISGHRSVSWYQQTPGQGLQFLFEYFSETQRNKGNFPGRFSGRQFSNSRSEMNVSTLELGDSALYLCASSLQGFQETQYFGPGTRLLVL.